The rows below give T cell receptor beta chains drawn from one sample of a study of shared clonotypes between healthy human individuals. Measured with immunoSEQ multiplex PCR; TCRdb has only the in-frame clones, and not every one. The table lists 1.5 million to 2.5 million clones, around 96% of them singletons. Material for sequencing was naive CD8+ T cells sorted from blood. The receptors derive from a man between 18 and 29 years old in good health. Both conserved end residues are part of each CDR3. D genes are given only for firm matches. Expanded clones are given a class, and other clones once, few, many or no size at all.

J gene: TRBJ2-7
D gene: NA
clone size: NA
V gene: TRBV27
CDR3 DNA: TGTGCCAGCAGTTTATCGACAGGTGAGATCTCCTACGAGCAGTACTTC
CDR3 protein: CASSLSTGEISYEQYF

J gene: TRBJ2-2
D gene: NA
clone size: NA
V gene: TRBV27
CDR3 DNA: TGTGCCAGCAGTTATCGGACCCCGAACACCGGGGAGCTGTTTTTT
CDR3 protein: CASSYRTPNTGELFF

J gene: TRBJ2-7
D gene: NA
clone size: NA
V gene: TRBV28
CDR3 DNA: TGTGCCAGCAGTCCTCGGGACGGAACCTACGAGCAGTACTTC
CDR3 protein: CASSPRDGTYEQYF

J gene: TRBJ1-2
D gene: NA
clone size: NA
V gene: TRBV7-9
CDR3 DNA: TGTGCCAGCAGCCTCGGTGTAGCCCCTGGCTACACCTTC
CDR3 protein: CASSLGVAPGYTF

J gene: TRBJ2-1
D gene: TRBD2
clone size: NA
V gene: TRBV11-2
CDR3 DNA: TGTGCCAGCAGCTTAGGATCCGGACTAGCGGGAGGCAGGAACAATGAGCAGTTCTTC
CDR3 protein: CASSLGSGLAGGRNNEQFF

J gene: TRBJ2-3
D gene: TRBD2
clone size: once
V gene: TRBV7-6
CDR3 DNA: TGTGCCAGCAGCCTAAGAGCGGGAGGGATCACAGATACGCAGTATTTT
CDR3 protein: CASSLRAGGITDTQYF

J gene: TRBJ2-7
D gene: NA
clone size: NA
V gene: TRBV5-1
CDR3 DNA: TGCGCCAGCAGCTTGGAAATCGATTCAGCCTACGAGCAGTACTTC
CDR3 protein: CASSLEIDSAYEQYF

J gene: TRBJ1-1
D gene: NA
clone size: NA
V gene: TRBV6-1
CDR3 DNA: TGTGCCAGCAGTGAACTGGTCAGGGGAGGGGAAGCTTTCTTT
CDR3 protein: CASSELVRGGEAFF

J gene: TRBJ2-7
D gene: TRBD1
clone size: NA
V gene: TRBV5-6
CDR3 DNA: TGTGCCAGCAGTTACAAACAGGGGAGCTACGAGCAGTACTTC
CDR3 protein: CASSYKQGSYEQYF

J gene: TRBJ2-3
D gene: NA
clone size: NA
V gene: TRBV4-3
CDR3 DNA: TGCGCCAGCAGCCAAGATCGGGGGATCGCCGATACGCAGTATTTT
CDR3 protein: CASSQDRGIADTQYF

J gene: TRBJ1-1
D gene: NA
clone size: NA
V gene: TRBV27
CDR3 DNA: TGTGCCAGCAAGCTAGGGGGGGTAAACACTGAAGCTTTCTTT
CDR3 protein: CASKLGGVNTEAFF

J gene: TRBJ2-1
D gene: NA
clone size: NA
V gene: TRBV7-8
CDR3 DNA: TGTGCCAGCAGCTTAGAGGGAGCAGCTGAGCAGTTCTTC
CDR3 protein: CASSLEGAAEQFF

J gene: TRBJ1-2
D gene: NA
clone size: NA
V gene: TRBV29-1
CDR3 DNA: TGCAGCGTTGAAAACATGGCAGCCACTAACTATGGCTACACCTTC
CDR3 protein: CSVENMAATNYGYTF

J gene: TRBJ2-7
D gene: TRBD1
clone size: NA
V gene: TRBV12-5
CDR3 DNA: TGTGCTAGTGGTTCCACGGACAGGGGCTACGAGCAGTACTTC
CDR3 protein: CASGSTDRGYEQYF

J gene: TRBJ2-1
D gene: TRBD2
clone size: once
V gene: TRBV5-6
CDR3 DNA: TGTGCCAGCAGCTTGATGGGAGGGCTCTACAATGAGCAGTTCTTC
CDR3 protein: CASSLMGGLYNEQFF

J gene: TRBJ2-7
D gene: NA
clone size: NA
V gene: TRBV28
CDR3 DNA: TGTGCCAGCAGTTTATTAGGGGTGTCCTACGAGCAGTACTTC
CDR3 protein: CASSLLGVSYEQYF

J gene: TRBJ2-5
D gene: NA
clone size: NA
V gene: TRBV5-4
CDR3 DNA: TGTGCCAGCAGCGCTGACGGCCAAGAGACCCAGTACTTC
CDR3 protein: CASSADGQETQYF

J gene: TRBJ2-7
D gene: NA
clone size: NA
V gene: TRBV5-4
CDR3 DNA: TGTGCCAGCAGCCTATATACAGGGTCCTACGAGCAGTACTTC
CDR3 protein: CASSLYTGSYEQYF

J gene: TRBJ2-1
D gene: NA
clone size: NA
V gene: TRBV7-8
CDR3 DNA: TGTGCCAGCAGCTTACCCGAGGGGTCCAATGAGCAGTTCTTC
CDR3 protein: CASSLPEGSNEQFF

J gene: TRBJ1-1
D gene: NA
clone size: once
V gene: TRBV9
CDR3 DNA: TGTGCCAGCAGCGGTAGTCCCTTGGGGACTCCTGGGATGAACACTGAAGCTTTCTTT
CDR3 protein: CASSGSPLGTPGMNTEAFF

J gene: TRBJ2-3
D gene: NA
clone size: NA
V gene: TRBV30
CDR3 DNA: TGTGCCTGGGATGCGGGGAACACAGATACGCAGTATTTT
CDR3 protein: CAWDAGNTDTQYF

J gene: TRBJ1-5
D gene: NA
clone size: once
V gene: TRBV27
CDR3 DNA: TGTGCCAGCAAGGTGCAGGGGTCAGATCAGCCCCAGCATTTT
CDR3 protein: CASKVQGSDQPQHF

J gene: TRBJ1-1
D gene: TRBD1
clone size: NA
V gene: TRBV5-6
CDR3 DNA: TGTGCCAGCAGCTGGACAGGGGCGGTTATGAACACTGAAGCTTTCTTT
CDR3 protein: CASSWTGAVMNTEAFF

J gene: TRBJ1-1
D gene: NA
clone size: NA
V gene: TRBV7-8
CDR3 DNA: TGTGCCAGCAGCCCGGACACCTGGACCACACAGGAGGGATACACTGAAGCTTTCTTT
CDR3 protein: CASSPDTWTTQEGYTEAFF

J gene: TRBJ1-6
D gene: NA
clone size: NA
V gene: TRBV4-3
CDR3 DNA: TGCGCCAGCAGCCGCACAGGGAGCTCCTATAATTCACCCCTCCACTTT
CDR3 protein: CASSRTGSSYNSPLHF

J gene: TRBJ2-7
D gene: NA
clone size: NA
V gene: TRBV21-1
CDR3 DNA: TGTGCCAGCAGCAGGGTGGGCGGACAGGGTCGGAGAGAGCAGTACTTC
CDR3 protein: CASSRVGGQGRREQYF

J gene: TRBJ2-3
D gene: NA
clone size: NA
V gene: TRBV11-3
CDR3 DNA: TGTGCCAGCAGCTCCAGGGGCCTCCCCACAGATACGCAGTATTTT
CDR3 protein: CASSSRGLPTDTQYF

J gene: TRBJ2-2
D gene: NA
clone size: NA
V gene: TRBV6-5
CDR3 DNA: TGTGCCAGCAGCCCTGCCTTGGCCGGGGAGCTGTTTTTT
CDR3 protein: CASSPALAGELFF

J gene: TRBJ2-7
D gene: NA
clone size: NA
V gene: TRBV2
CDR3 DNA: TGTGCCAGCAGTTCATACTACGAGCAGTACTTC
CDR3 protein: CASSSYYEQYF

J gene: TRBJ1-2
D gene: NA
clone size: NA
V gene: TRBV7-9
CDR3 DNA: TGTGCCAGCAGCCCCAGGGGTGATGGCTACACCTTC
CDR3 protein: CASSPRGDGYTF

J gene: TRBJ1-5
D gene: NA
clone size: NA
V gene: TRBV6-1
CDR3 DNA: TGTGCCAGCAGTCCCGAACTGAATATCCAGCCCCAGCATTTT
CDR3 protein: CASSPELNIQPQHF

J gene: TRBJ2-1
D gene: NA
clone size: NA
V gene: TRBV5-1
CDR3 DNA: TGCGCCAGCAGCTTTGCGCAGGGTAGCTACAATGAGCAGTTCTTC
CDR3 protein: CASSFAQGSYNEQFF

J gene: TRBJ2-3
D gene: NA
clone size: NA
V gene: TRBV7-9
CDR3 DNA: TGTGCCAGCCTCCCCCCGGACAGCTCAGATACGCAGTATTTT
CDR3 protein: CASLPPDSSDTQYF

J gene: TRBJ2-3
D gene: NA
clone size: NA
V gene: TRBV5-8
CDR3 DNA: TGTGCCAGCAGCTTGGGGTACAGCACAGATACGCAGTATTTT
CDR3 protein: CASSLGYSTDTQYF

J gene: TRBJ2-3
D gene: NA
clone size: NA
V gene: TRBV4-2
CDR3 DNA: TGTGCCAGCAGCCAAGATTATAGCACAGATACGCAGTATTTT
CDR3 protein: CASSQDYSTDTQYF

J gene: TRBJ2-5
D gene: NA
clone size: NA
V gene: TRBV13
CDR3 DNA: TGTGCCAGCAGCCGCAGGCCAGAGACCCAGTACTTC
CDR3 protein: CASSRRPETQYF

J gene: TRBJ2-5
D gene: TRBD2
clone size: NA
V gene: TRBV7-8
CDR3 DNA: TGTGCCAGCAGCTTCTGGGCTAGCGGGGATATCAAGAAGACCCAGTACTTC
CDR3 protein: CASSFWASGDIKKTQYF

J gene: TRBJ2-2
D gene: NA
clone size: NA
V gene: TRBV5-6
CDR3 DNA: TGTGCCAGCAGCTTGGATCAGGAGGGCGGGGAGCTGTTTTTT
CDR3 protein: CASSLDQEGGELFF

J gene: TRBJ2-5
D gene: NA
clone size: NA
V gene: TRBV6-5
CDR3 DNA: TGTGCCAGCAGTGGCGGGACCGGCCGGGAGACCCAGTACTTC
CDR3 protein: CASSGGTGRETQYF

J gene: TRBJ1-6
D gene: NA
clone size: NA
V gene: TRBV4-1
CDR3 DNA: TGCGCCAGCAGCCAATACCCCAGGGACATGGTAATTACCCCCCTCCACTTT
CDR3 protein: CASSQYPRDMVITPLHF

J gene: TRBJ2-7
D gene: TRBD2
clone size: once
V gene: TRBV19
CDR3 DNA: TGTGCCAGTAGTTCGGCTAGCGGGAACTCCTACGAGCAGTACTTC
CDR3 protein: CASSSASGNSYEQYF

J gene: TRBJ2-7
D gene: TRBD2
clone size: NA
V gene: TRBV11-2
CDR3 DNA: TGTGCCAGCAGCTTAGAGGCTAGCGGAACCTACGAGCAGTACTTC
CDR3 protein: CASSLEASGTYEQYF

J gene: TRBJ2-5
D gene: NA
clone size: NA
V gene: TRBV1
CDR3 DNA: TGCACCAGCAGCCAAGGGGGCGGGACGAGCCCCCAAGAGACCCAGTACTTC
CDR3 protein: CTSSQGGGTSPQETQYF

J gene: TRBJ1-2
D gene: NA
clone size: NA
V gene: TRBV6-6
CDR3 DNA: TGTGCCAGCAGTTACTCGGAGGGACCCTATGGCTACACCTTC
CDR3 protein: CASSYSEGPYGYTF